These 25 T cell receptor beta chains were all obtained from the same sample, sequenced in a study of blood T cell repertoires in COVID-19. Clones were read by immunoSEQ multiplex PCR, and TCRdb kept only the in-frame ones, dropping some. The sample records over 45,000 clones, roughly nine tenths being singletons. The source material was peripheral blood. The source is an older woman with COVID-19, enrolled during active disease.

The V gene is TRBV7-9, the J gene TRBJ1-1, with 8 bases fitting TRBD1. J gave up 1 base and V 5 bases, and 3 bases lay outside the gene matches. The CDR3 has 14 amino acids. Germline values: CDR1 SEHNR, CDR2 FQNEAQ (reference sequence). This CDR3 reads CASSTTGANTEAFF. The CDR3 nucleotides read TGTGCCAGCAGCACGACAGGGGCGAACACTGAAGCTTTCTTT. The full variable domain, its missing parts supplied by reference TRBV7-9 and TRBJ1-1, is DTGVSQNPRHKITKRGQNVTFRCDPISEHNRLYWYRQTLGQGPEFLTYFQNEAQLEKSRLLSDRFSAERPKGSFSTLEIQRTEQGDSAMYLCASSTTGANTEAFFGQGTRLTVV.

This clone has more than one count but fewer than ten. V and J are TRBV3-1 (or the pseudogene TRBV3-2) and TRBJ2-7; 9 positions agree with TRBD2. J lost 4 bases, V lost 7 bases, and 11 bases had no gene match. CDR1 and CDR2 (germline): LGHDT, YNNKEL (reference sequence). The CDR3 runs to 15 residues. The CDR3 reads CASTPSGSGSYEQYF. The CDR3, as DNA: TGTGCCAGCACCCCATCGGGTAGCGGGAGTTACGAGCAGTACTTC.

The rearrangement joins TRBV18 to TRBJ2-1, with 7 bases fitting TRBD2. The CDR3 runs 15 residues. V dropped 2 bases and J dropped 9; count of bases not matched to a gene: 10. Germline CDR1 is KGHSH and CDR2 is LQKENI. Written as DNA, the CDR3 is TGTGCCAGCTCACCAGGGGAGGTTAAGCGGGGTGAGCAGTTCTTC. This gives the protein CASSPGEVKRGEQFF.

This chain links TRBV27 with TRBJ1-1; D possibly corresponds to TRBD1 (5 bases). V was shortened by 3 bases and J by 9 bases, with 14 bases between the two germline ends. The CDR3 extends over 13 amino acids. Germline CDR1 is MNHEY and CDR2 is SMNVEV (reference sequence). The CDR3 DNA reads as TGTGCCAGCAGTTTTTTGATCGGGGGTCAAGCTTTCTTT. It translates to CASSFLIGGQAFF.

This chain connects TRBV18 to TRBJ1-2; 9 bases match TRBD1. Germline CDR1 reads KGHSH; CDR2 reads LQKENI. This CDR3 is built from 15 residues. With 4 bases clipped from V and 5 bases from J, the junction kept 8 bases outside the gene matches. Here the CDR3 DNA reads TGTGCCAGCTCACTTCAGGACAGGGGTCGGTATGGCTACACCTTC. This encodes CASSLQDRGRYGYTF. Variable domain in full (rest from reference TRBV18 and TRBJ1-2): NAGVMQNPRHLVRRRGQEARLRCSPMKGHSHVYWYRQLPEEGLKFMVYLQKENIIDESGMPKERFSAEFPKEGPSILRIQQVVRGDSAAYFCASSLQDRGRYGYTFGSGTRLTVV.

The rearrangement uses TRBV13 and TRBJ2-7; D perhaps matches TRBD2 (5 bases). V shed 5 bases and J shed 7 bases, with 18 bases lying between them. Germline V lookup: CDR1 PRHDT, CDR2 FYEKMQ (reference sequence). This CDR3 has 14 amino acids. CDR3 DNA sequence: TGTGCCAGCAGCCCCCACGAGGACTTGATAGAGCAGTACTTC. This codes for CASSPHEDLIEQYF.

As regards this clone: In the same sample, other DNA sequences code for this CDR3. V usage is TRBV10-3 and J usage is TRBJ2-1; TRBD2 agrees at 9 bases. The CDR3 has 14 amino acids. Germline CDR1 ENHRY, CDR2 SYGVKD. The ends lost 4 bases at V and 4 bases at J; junction bases unmatched: 2. CDR3 in amino acids: CAISGLAEYNEQFF. Here the CDR3 DNA reads TGTGCCATCAGTGGACTAGCGGAATACAATGAGCAGTTCTTC.

The chain carries TRBV3-1 (or the pseudogene TRBV3-2) and TRBJ2-3; 7 nucleotides align to TRBD2. Germline CDR1 is LGHDT and CDR2 is YNNKEL (reference sequence). The J segment lost 0 bases and the V segment lost 1 base, leaving 7 bases of the junction unmatched. This CDR3 is 17 amino acids long. In nucleotides, the CDR3 is TGTGCCAGCAGCCAAGGCGGGGGTGCTTACAGCACAGATACGCAGTATTTT. As protein: CASSQGGGAYSTDTQYF.

V is TRBV19 and J is TRBJ2-7, with 9 bases lining up with TRBD2. From germline, CDR1 is LNHDA and CDR2 SQIVND (reference sequence). The trim removed 4 bases at V and 4 bases at J, leaving 8 bases unmatched. The CDR3 is made up of 15 amino acids. In DNA, the CDR3 is TGTGCCAGTAGTAAGACCGGCGGGAGGGGATACGAGCAGTACTTC. This gives the protein CASSKTGGRGYEQYF.

This chain connects TRBV7-2 to TRBJ2-3; D ambiguous. In germline, CDR1 is SGHTA, CDR2 FQGNSA. V was pared by 5 bases and J by 3 bases, with 9 bases between. The CDR3 spans 13 residues. CDR3 coding DNA: TGTGCCAGCAGCATGCAGGTAACAGATACGCAGTATTTT. The encoded protein is CASSMQVTDTQYF.

The chain employs TRBV6-5 and TRBJ2-2, with 7 bases aligning to TRBD2. In germline, CDR1 is MNHEY, CDR2 SVGAGI. The CDR3 loop spans 12 amino acids. J lost 6 bases, V lost 6 bases, and 1 base had no gene match. The CDR3 sequence: CASRGGSGELFF. DNA for the CDR3: TGTGCCAGCAGGGGAGGGTCCGGGGAGCTGTTTTTT.

The table lists this clone with a count of one. The chain carries TRBV10-3 and TRBJ1-6; D is undetermined. The CDR3 consists of 16 residues. Germline lookup yields CDR1 ENHRY and CDR2 SYGVKD. V lost 10 bases and J lost 0, with 16 bases in between. The CDR3 spells CATRDAGNSYNSPLHF. The CDR3 bases are TGTGCCACCCGAGATGCGGGGAACTCCTATAATTCACCCCTCCACTTT.

The chain links TRBV7-9 to TRBJ1-2, with TRBD1 matching 7 bases. Germline V gives CDR1 SEHNR, CDR2 FQNEAQ (reference sequence). Trimming took 1 base from V and 5 from J; bases not matched to a gene: 7. The CDR3 consists of 15 residues. The CDR3 DNA reads as TGTGCCAGCAGCTTAGAAGCAGGGGGTATATATGGCTACACCTTC. The encoded protein is CASSLEAGGIYGYTF.

The chain employs TRBV7-6 and TRBJ2-7; the match to TRBD1 covers 8 bases. The germline gives CDR1 SGHVS, CDR2 FNYEAQ. Trimming took 2 bases from V and 7 from J; bases not matched to a gene: 10. The CDR3 runs to 15 residues. The CDR3 reads CASSLTAGGPKEQYF. CDR3 sequence (DNA): TGTGCCAGCAGCTTAACGGCAGGGGGCCCTAAGGAGCAGTACTTC.

This chain connects TRBV2 to TRBJ2-5, with TRBD2 matching 13 bases. J was trimmed by 4 bases and V by 5 bases; bases with no gene match: 7. Germline loops: CDR1 SNHLY, CDR2 FYNNEI. This CDR3 spans 16 amino acids. The CDR3 sequence is CASSPGLAGKRETQYF. Written as DNA, the CDR3 is TGTGCCAGCAGTCCGGGACTAGCGGGGAAGCGAGAGACCCAGTACTTC.

This chain uses TRBV4-1 with TRBJ2-4, with TRBD1 identical over 7 bases. This CDR3 contains 17 residues. From germline, CDR1 is MGHRA and CDR2 YSYEKL. With V trimmed by 1 base and J by 2 bases, 8 bases remained unmatched. The DNA of the CDR3 is TGCGCCAGCAGCCAAGGAAGACAGGGAAGCCCCAAAAACATTCAGTACTTC. It specifies CASSQGRQGSPKNIQYF.

V usage is TRBV19 and J usage is TRBJ1-5; D remains ambiguous. Trimming took 6 bases from V and 7 from J, leaving 10 bases between them. This CDR3 comprises 12 residues. The V gene's germline CDR1 is LNHDA and CDR2 SQIVND (reference sequence). The DNA for the CDR3 is TGTGCCAGTAGAACGGGAGGGCAGCCCCAGCATTTT. It specifies CASRTGGQPQHF.

CDR3 sequence (DNA): TGTGCCAGCAGCTCAGAGAAGGGGTTGGGTCAGCCCCAGCATTTT. Residues: CASSSEKGLGQPQHF. The chain recombines TRBV7-9 with TRBJ1-5; TRBD1 might be the D (5 bases). CDR1 SEHNR and CDR2 FQNEAQ come from the germline V gene (reference sequence). The CDR3 is 15 amino acids. V lost 4 bases and J lost 6, with 16 bases in between.

CDR3 residues: CASSLPYQETQYF. DNA of the CDR3: TGTGCCAGCAGCTTACCGTACCAAGAGACCCAGTACTTC. The chain couples TRBV7-9 to TRBJ2-5, with D hard to call. The V end was cut by 2 bases, the J end by 0 bases, with 4 bases between. This CDR3 comprises 13 residues. CDR1 and CDR2 (germline): SEHNR, FQNEAQ (reference sequence).

This chain joins TRBV11-3 and TRBJ2-1, with TRBD1 identical over 8 bases. Germline-derived CDR1 and CDR2 are SGHNT and YENEEA. This CDR3 comprises 16 residues. J gave up 1 base and V 5 bases, and 7 bases lay outside the gene matches. The chain's CDR3 is CASSLRGQVSYNEQFF. The CDR3 DNA follows: TGTGCCAGCAGCCTCCGGGGACAGGTGTCCTACAATGAGCAGTTCTTC.

The chain joins TRBV7-2 to TRBJ1-3, with D possibly matching TRBD1 (6 bases). CDR1 is SGHTA and CDR2 is FQGNSA in the germline V gene. This CDR3 comprises 16 residues. Trimming cost V 4 bases and J 0 bases, with 13 bases left between them. The CDR3 sequence is CASSSTGRYSGNTIYF. CDR3 DNA: TGTGCCAGCAGCTCGACAGGACGTTACTCTGGAAACACCATATATTTT.

This clone was recorded at least ten times. The genes are TRBV6-5 and TRBJ2-5; 7 positions match TRBD1. J gave up 2 bases and V 2 bases, and 8 bases lay outside the gene matches. This CDR3 is built from 16 residues. Germline values: CDR1 MNHEY, CDR2 SVGAGI. The CDR3 sequence: CASSYRKGTVQETQYF. CDR3 nucleotides: TGTGCCAGCAGTTACCGAAAAGGGACAGTACAAGAGACCCAGTACTTC.

V usage is TRBV5-4 and J usage is TRBJ2-2; no clear D gene. The germline V gene has CDR1 SGHNT and CDR2 YYREEE (reference sequence). The CDR3 has 12 amino acids. Trimming pared 3 bases from V and 6 bases from J, leaving 6 bases between. In nucleotides, the CDR3 is TGTGCCAGCAGCTCCAGTCCCGGGGAGCTGTTTTTT. Amino acid sequence: CASSSSPGELFF.

The chain employs TRBV28 and TRBJ1-2; D is undetermined. The ends were cut back, 5 bases at V and 2 bases at J, with 6 bases in the middle. The CDR3 runs 12 residues. The germline V gene encodes CDR1 MDHEN and CDR2 SYDVKM. CDR3 sequence: CASSLENYGYTF. The CDR3 DNA follows: TGTGCCAGCAGTCTCGAGAACTATGGCTACACCTTC.

The chain employs TRBV29-1 and TRBJ1-1; D not certain. Looked up from germline, CDR1 is SQVTM and CDR2 is ANQGSEA. Trimming removed 0 bases at V and 1 base at J, with 6 bases between. The CDR3 loop spans 13 amino acids. This chain's CDR3 is CSVEEQANTEAFF. CDR3 DNA: TGCAGCGTTGAAGAGCAGGCGAACACTGAAGCTTTCTTT.